This T cell receptor beta chain was sequenced for a study of cytomegalovirus exposure and HLA in healthy donors. Study results and limitations: Earlier analysis found most TCR beta V segments productive about 90% or about 30% of the time. The study designated over 150 TCR beta chains cytomegalovirus-associated.

PCR employed 60 Vbeta and 13 Jbeta primers. The repertoire was sequenced with immunoSEQ multiplex PCR; TCRdb's copy has only in-frame clones and lacks some. The sample has some 140,000 clones, just under 80% seen once; the top ten hold around 0.99%. CDR3 length: 15 amino acids. V shed 5 bases, J shed 7 bases, and the junction held 11 bases outside the gene matches. Germline values: CDR1 LNHDA, CDR2 SQIVND (reference sequence). Concerning this clone: The antigen is not known.

Sequenced sample: PBMCs. The V gene is TRBV19, the J gene TRBJ1-3; 7 nucleotides match TRBD1. The receptor was derived from a male donor in good health and CMV-seronegative. CDR3 protein: CASSGRYRGANTIYF. The CDR3 DNA reads TGTGCCAGTAGTGGCCGCTACAGGGGTGCCAACACCATATATTTT.